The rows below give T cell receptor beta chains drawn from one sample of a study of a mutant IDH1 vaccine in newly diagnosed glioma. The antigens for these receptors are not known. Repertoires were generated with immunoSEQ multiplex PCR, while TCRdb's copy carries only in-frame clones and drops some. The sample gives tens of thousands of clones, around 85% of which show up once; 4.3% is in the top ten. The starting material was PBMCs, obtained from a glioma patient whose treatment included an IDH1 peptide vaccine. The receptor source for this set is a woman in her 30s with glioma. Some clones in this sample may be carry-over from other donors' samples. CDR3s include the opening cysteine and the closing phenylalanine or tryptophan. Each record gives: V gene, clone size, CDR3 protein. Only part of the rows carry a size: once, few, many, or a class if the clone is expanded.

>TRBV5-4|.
CASSLGLNQPQHF
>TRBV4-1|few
CASSQDPGQARYGYTF
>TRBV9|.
CASSLRTGLNTEAFF
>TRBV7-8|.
CASRAIRGGGGEQYF
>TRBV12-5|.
CASGRTGKHGYTF
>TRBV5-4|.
CATRSRGQSSTDTQYF
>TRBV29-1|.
CSVGGDGVYEQYF
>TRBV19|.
CASSGVANTGELFF
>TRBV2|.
CASSEGGAREKLFF
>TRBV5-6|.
CASSQGWGNNEQFF
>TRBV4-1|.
CASSQDVGRYSGNTIYF
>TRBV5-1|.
CASSVGPGRLATFTDTQYF
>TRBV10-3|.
CAIRTRDSNNEQFF
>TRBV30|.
CAWSSTYEQYF
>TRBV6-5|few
CASSNGPGLNTEAFF
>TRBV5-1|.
CASSLSGGTEAFF
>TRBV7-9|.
CASSPRLRSTDTQYF
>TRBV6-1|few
CASSEALEGVPYGYTF
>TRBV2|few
CASERQSGQPQHF
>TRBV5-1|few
CASSPRGSWETEAFF
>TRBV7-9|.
CASSQTQGQGRRNTIYF
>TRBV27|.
CASSLIGTSGTGELFF
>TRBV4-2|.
CASSQDRASGGNEQYF
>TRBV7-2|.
CASSWSGGTYEQYF
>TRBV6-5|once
CASSYIRGTNEKLFF
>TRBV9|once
CASSRLESPNEQFF
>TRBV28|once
CASSLNRGGGGIYGYTF
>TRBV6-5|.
CASERSGLDTEAFF
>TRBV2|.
CASSAQGSGQPQHF
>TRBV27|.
CASSLFGHSGANVLTF
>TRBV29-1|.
CSVWTAAYEQYF
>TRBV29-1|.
CSVEGASGRGELFF
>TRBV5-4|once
CASSLLAGNEQFF
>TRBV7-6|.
CASSLGVAGVRSYNEQFF
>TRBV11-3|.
CASSSLGVVSSYEQYF
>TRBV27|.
CASSLYFREGNNQPQHF
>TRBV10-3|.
CAISLGQGVQYF
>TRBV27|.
CASSPDRDYEQYF
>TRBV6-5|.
CASSYGGFDTEAFF
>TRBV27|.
CASSPSYGASAISYEQYF
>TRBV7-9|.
CASSRGQGGYEQYF
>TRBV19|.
CASTLSGRLAELGEQFF
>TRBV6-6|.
CASRGTSGWAGELFF
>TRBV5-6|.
CASSSTGLYQPQHF
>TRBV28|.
CASSWTQPQHF